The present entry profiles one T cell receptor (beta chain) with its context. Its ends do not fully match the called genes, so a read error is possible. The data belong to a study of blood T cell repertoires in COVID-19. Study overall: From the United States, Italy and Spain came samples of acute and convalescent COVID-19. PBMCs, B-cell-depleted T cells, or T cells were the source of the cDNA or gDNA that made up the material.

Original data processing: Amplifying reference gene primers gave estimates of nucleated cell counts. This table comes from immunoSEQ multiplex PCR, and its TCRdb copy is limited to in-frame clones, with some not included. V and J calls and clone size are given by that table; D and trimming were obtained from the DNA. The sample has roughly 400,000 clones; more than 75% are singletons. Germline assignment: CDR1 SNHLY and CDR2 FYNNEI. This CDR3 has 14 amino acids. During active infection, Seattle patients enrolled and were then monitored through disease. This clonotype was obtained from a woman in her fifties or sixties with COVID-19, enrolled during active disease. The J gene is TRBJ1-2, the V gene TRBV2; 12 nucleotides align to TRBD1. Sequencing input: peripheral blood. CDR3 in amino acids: CASRGGTGTGGCTF. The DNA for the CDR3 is TGTGCCAGCAGGGGGGGCACCGGGACAGGGGGCTGCACCTTC.